This T cell receptor beta chain derives from a study of blood T cell repertoires in COVID-19. In the original analysis: Estimation of nucleated cell counts was performed using reference gene primer amplification. Sequencing was performed with immunoSEQ multiplex PCR; in TCRdb, only in-frame clones are kept and a portion is missing. From that table come the V and J calls and clone size; the DNA was used to work out D and trimming. This sample yields fewer than 150,000 clones, of which around 85% are seen a single time; roughly 2.5% belongs to the top ten. In germline, CDR1 is ENHRY, CDR2 SYGVKD. V shed 11 bases and J 5 bases; nucleotides not matched to a gene: 5. The CDR3 runs 12 residues.

The V gene is TRBV10-3, the J gene TRBJ2-3; 9 bases are shared with TRBD2. This sequence originates from a man aged 50-60 years with acute or convalescent COVID-19. What was sequenced was peripheral blood. This CDR3 reads CAVRTSVDTQYF. The CDR3 DNA reads TGTGCCGTACGGACTAGCGTAGATACGCAGTATTTT.